These 11 T cell receptor beta chains share one sample of origin, sequenced in a study of blood T cell repertoires in COVID-19. This table comes from immunoSEQ multiplex PCR, and its TCRdb copy is limited to in-frame clones, with some not included. There are roughly 290,000 clones in the sample; 80% to 90% occur only once, and 3.5% to 5.5% lies in the top ten. Sequencing was carried out using PBMCs or T cells enriched from blood (not recorded which). These receptor sequences come from a woman aged 25 to 39 who had recovered from COVID-19.

The chain combines TRBV18 with TRBJ2-2; TRBD2 matches at 14 bases. The ends lost 4 bases at V and 4 bases at J; junction bases unmatched: 8. Germline V CDR1 and CDR2: KGHSH, LQKENI. The CDR3 totals 18 residues. The CDR3 region has the DNA TGTGCCAGCTCACGAGGACTAGCGGGGGGCCCCTTCACCGGGGAGCTGTTTTTT. This translates into CASSRGLAGGPFTGELFF.

V gene TRBV9 combines with J gene TRBJ1-1; 7 bases agree with TRBD1. There are 14 residues in the CDR3. Germline V gene data show CDR1 as SGDLS and CDR2 as YYNGEE. V was clipped by 2 bases and J by 1 base; unmatched bases: 2. The CDR3 loop reads CASSVWDRNTEAFF. In nucleotides, the CDR3 is TGTGCCAGCAGCGTGTGGGACAGGAACACTGAAGCTTTCTTT.

V usage is TRBV10-1 and J usage is TRBJ2-3, with a tentative D call TRBD2 (5 bases). V was pared by 2 bases and J by 0 bases, with 9 bases between. Germline CDR1 is WNHNN and CDR2 is SYGVQD (reference sequence). The CDR3 has 15 residues. The CDR3 reads CASSETSFSTDTQYF. The CDR3 DNA reads as TGCGCCAGCAGTGAGACTAGTTTCAGCACAGATACGCAGTATTTT.

This chain uses TRBV5-6 with TRBJ1-4, with 8 bases matching TRBD1. CDR3 length equals 15 residues. The germline V gene encodes CDR1 SGHDT and CDR2 YYEEEE. J gave up 3 bases and V 4 bases, and 5 bases lay outside the gene matches. The CDR3 sequence: CASSLGQGPNEKLFF. As DNA, the CDR3 is TGTGCCAGCAGCCTCGGACAGGGCCCTAATGAAAAACTGTTTTTT. The full variable domain, rest sourced from reference TRBV5-6 and TRBJ1-4, is DAGVTQSPTHLIKTRGQQVTLRCSPKSGHDTVSWYQQALGQGPQFIFQYYEEEERQRGNFPDRFSGHQFPNYSSELNVNALLLGDSALYLCASSLGQGPNEKLFFGSGTQLSVL.

The chain uses TRBV28 and TRBJ2-3; D not certain. CDR3 length: 14 amino acids. Trimming took 7 bases from V and 0 from J, leaving 11 bases between them. Germline CDR1 is MDHEN and CDR2 is SYDVKM. The CDR3 loop is CASNDKPSTDTQYF. CDR3 coding DNA: TGTGCCAGCAATGACAAACCTAGCACAGATACGCAGTATTTT.

This rearrangement joins TRBV2 to TRBJ2-5, with a possible D match to TRBD1 (6 bases). Germline-derived CDR1 and CDR2 are SNHLY and FYNNEI. This CDR3 has 14 residues. Trimming took off 8 bases at V and 5 bases at J, with 18 bases between the two ends. CDR3 amino acids: CASATLTGWETQYF. CDR3 coding DNA: TGTGCCAGCGCTACCTTAACAGGGTGGGAGACCCAGTACTTC.

J is TRBJ2-7 and V is TRBV5-6; 7 bases line up with TRBD1. Germline-derived CDR1 and CDR2 are SGHDT and YYEEEE. This CDR3 is built from 14 residues. V shed 4 bases, J shed 5 bases, and the junction held 9 bases outside the gene matches. The CDR3 sequence: CASSTVTGAHEQYF. The CDR3 DNA is TGTGCCAGCAGCACCGTTACAGGGGCCCACGAGCAGTACTTC.

The chain carries TRBV2 and TRBJ2-4; possibly TRBD1 for D (5 bases). Germline V gene sequence: CDR1 SNHLY, CDR2 FYNNEI. V lost 7 bases to trimming and J lost 6 bases, with 16 bases between them. This CDR3 comprises 14 residues. The CDR3 protein is CASIYRLGVNIQYF. CDR3 in DNA: TGTGCCAGCATTTACCGGCTAGGGGTAAACATTCAGTACTTC.

In its sample, this clone was seen once. The chain couples TRBV12-3 or TRBV12-4 to TRBJ2-5; D call uncertain. The V end was cut by 3 bases, the J end by 7 bases, with 6 bases between. CDR3 size: 11 residues. DNA for the CDR3: TGTGCCAGCAGTTTCGCGGCGACCCAGTACTTC. It encodes CASSFAATQYF.

The rearrangement joins TRBV23-1 to TRBJ2-1; TRBD2 matches at 8 bases. TRBV23-1 is an ORF, with its function uncertain. The CDR3 totals 19 residues. V was pared by 2 bases and J by 10 bases, with 22 bases of the junction left unmatched. CDR3 DNA sequence: TGCGCCAGCAGTCAACATAAACAAGCGGGGGCCGCCGTTTTGGACGAGCAGTTCTTC. Encoded protein: CASSQHKQAGAAVLDEQFF.

The J gene is TRBJ2-2, the V gene TRBV7-3, with a tentative D call TRBD1 (5 bases). The CDR3 runs to 16 residues. Germline V CDR1 and CDR2: SGHTA, FQGTGA. V lost 5 bases and J 6 bases, leaving 19 bases between the germline ends. In DNA, the CDR3 is TGTGCCAGCAGCCCCAACTTGGGCCCAGGGCCCGGGGAGCTGTTTTTT. Translating gives CASSPNLGPGPGELFF.